Listed below are T cell receptor beta chains from one sample, sequenced in a study of control samples from healthy donors and cancer patients. TCRdb's copy holds only in-frame clones and misses some; the assay was immunoSEQ multiplex PCR. The table shows around 13,000 clones, with approximately 93% occurring only once. Specimen: PBMCs. Receptors were obtained from a man between 65 and 85 years old with head and neck cancer. Each CDR3 is given with its conserved first and last residue. A D gene is named only where the DNA matches it firmly. Only part of the rows carry a size: once, few, many, or a class if the clone is expanded.

>once|TRBJ2-7|-|TRBV6-5
CASSAPGSGEQYF
TGTGCCAGCAGCGCTCCGGGCTCGGGCGAGCAGTACTTC
>-|TRBJ1-1|-|TRBV7-9
CASSLGGHGLNTEAFF
TGTGCCAGCAGCTTAGGGGGGCACGGGTTGAACACTGAAGCTTTCTTT
>-|TRBJ2-7|TRBD1|TRBV5-4
CASSPTGGPYEQYF
TGTGCCAGCAGTCCCACAGGGGGTCCCTACGAGCAGTACTTC
>-|TRBJ1-3|-|TRBV6-5
CASLGGNSYQQYF
TGTGCCAGCCTTGGGGGAAACAGCTACCAGCAATATTTT
>-|TRBJ2-3|-|TRBV20-1
CSAAHDTQYF
TGCAGTGCCGCCCACGATACGCAGTATTTT
>-|TRBJ1-1|-|TRBV5-1
CASSLELQGVTEAFF
TGCGCCAGCAGCTTGGAGTTACAGGGTGTCACTGAAGCTTTCTTT
>-|TRBJ2-5|-|TRBV19
CASSIAAGVETQYF
TGTGCCAGTAGTATAGCGGCAGGGGTAGAGACCCAGTACTTC
>-|TRBJ1-2|-|TRBV2
CASSQDISANYGYTF
TGTGCCAGCAGTCAGGACATCAGCGCTAACTATGGCTACACCTTC
>-|TRBJ1-5|-|TRBV4-1
CASSQDGGARNQPQHF
TGCGCCAGCAGCCAAGACGGGGGGGCGCGTAACCAGCCCCAGCATTTT
>-|TRBJ1-1|TRBD1|TRBV12-5
CASGLGPPLGTGGTEAFF
TGTGCTAGTGGTTTGGGACCCCCCCTCGGGACAGGGGGCACTGAAGCTTTCTTT
>-|TRBJ1-5|TRBD1|TRBV28
CASNMEGGTQPQHF
TGTGCCAGCAACATGGAAGGGGGCACTCAGCCCCAGCATTTT
>-|TRBJ1-1|TRBD1|TRBV7-3
CASSLQGDTEAFF
TGTGCCAGCAGCCTCCAGGGGGACACTGAAGCTTTCTTT
>-|TRBJ2-1|TRBD2|TRBV2
CATSGGALRFSSYNEQFF
TGTGCCACCAGCGGGGGGGCCCTTCGTTTTTCCTCCTACAATGAGCAGTTCTTC
>-|TRBJ2-7|TRBD2|TRBV28
CASRGGGVEQYF
TGTGCCAGCAGGGGGGGAGGGGTTGAGCAGTACTTC
>-|TRBJ2-7|-|TRBV5-8
CASSFRTVGQYF
TGTGCCAGCAGCTTCAGGACGGTCGGGCAGTACTTC
>-|TRBJ2-3|-|TRBV11-2
CASSLRLSPTDTQYF
TGTGCCAGCAGTCTCAGGCTCAGTCCTACAGATACGCAGTATTTT
>once|TRBJ2-3|TRBD2|TRBV3-1/TRBV3-2
CASARGTSTDTQYF
TGTGCCAGCGCGCGGGGGACTAGCACAGATACGCAGTATTTT
>few|TRBJ1-1|-|TRBV7-2
CASSLQTDTEAFF
TGTGCCAGCAGCTTGCAGACGGACACTGAAGCTTTCTTT
>-|TRBJ2-5|-|TRBV19
CASSMKDGETQYF
TGTGCCAGTAGTATGAAGGACGGAGAGACCCAGTACTTC
>-|TRBJ1-4|-|TRBV19
CASTLQSGLANEKLFF
TGTGCCAGTACGCTACAATCGGGGCTGGCTAATGAAAAACTGTTTTTT
>-|TRBJ1-2|-|TRBV28
CASQGGQMSYGYTF
TGTGCCAGCCAAGGGGGACAAATGAGCTATGGCTACACCTTC
>-|TRBJ2-5|-|TRBV11-2
CASSHLGLQETQYF
TGTGCCAGCAGCCATCTAGGGCTCCAAGAGACCCAGTACTTC
>-|TRBJ2-1|-|TRBV5-1
CASSVEPSSYNEQFF
TGCGCCAGCAGCGTGGAGCCTAGCTCCTACAATGAGCAGTTCTTC
>few|TRBJ2-1|TRBD1|TRBV25-1
CASSARTGIYNEQFF
TGTGCCAGCAGTGCCCGGACAGGGATATACAATGAGCAGTTCTTC
>once|TRBJ2-3|-|TRBV2
CASTVLGADTQYF
TGTGCCAGCACGGTCCTTGGGGCAGATACGCAGTATTTT
>-|TRBJ1-1|TRBD1|TRBV5-4
CASSFLQTGETEAFF
TGTGCCAGCAGCTTCCTACAGACAGGGGAGACTGAAGCTTTCTTT
>-|TRBJ1-2|-|TRBV7-9
CASSLTGQAAYGYTF
TGTGCCAGCAGCTTAACCGGCCAAGCTGCCTATGGCTACACCTTC
>-|TRBJ2-5|-|TRBV2
CASSEVPRQETQYF
TGTGCCAGCAGTGAAGTCCCTCGCCAAGAGACCCAGTACTTC
>-|TRBJ2-3|-|TRBV5-1
CASSLSPGSTDTQYF
TGCGCCAGCAGTTTATCACCGGGGTCCACAGATACGCAGTATTTT
>-|TRBJ2-4|-|TRBV20-1
CSASPALLAKNIQYF
TGCAGTGCTAGTCCAGCTCTTCTAGCCAAAAACATTCAGTACTTC
>-|TRBJ1-2|-|TRBV7-9
CASGADRFYGYTF
TGTGCCAGCGGCGCCGATCGCTTCTATGGCTACACCTTC
>-|TRBJ1-6|-|TRBV12-3/TRBV12-4
CASSKDRYSPLHF
TGTGCCAGCAGCAAGGACAGATATTCACCCCTCCACTTT
>-|TRBJ2-3|TRBD2|TRBV7-2
CASSLVASGGADTQYF
TGTGCCAGCAGCTTAGTAGCTAGCGGGGGTGCAGATACGCAGTATTTT
>-|TRBJ2-7|TRBD1|TRBV27
CASSRGQIDYEQYF
TGTGCCAGCAGTCGGGGACAGATTGACTACGAGCAGTACTTC
>once|TRBJ1-1|-|TRBV4-1
CASSQVGTPNTEAFF
TGCGCCAGCAGCCAGGTAGGGACACCGAACACTGAAGCTTTCTTT
>-|TRBJ2-3|TRBD2|TRBV29-1
CSVVLAGVATDTQYF
TGCAGCGTTGTTCTAGCGGGGGTGGCGACAGATACGCAGTATTTT
>-|TRBJ1-5|-|TRBV6-2/TRBV6-3
CASSLQGNSNQPQHF
TGTGCCAGCAGTTTACAAGGGAATAGCAATCAGCCCCAGCATTTT
>medium-sized|TRBJ2-2|-|TRBV6-6
CASSPLRTGPRTGELFF
TGTGCCAGCAGTCCCCTTCGAACAGGCCCGAGGACCGGGGAGCTGTTTTTT
>-|TRBJ2-4|-|TRBV19
CASSKGTKQAKNIQYF
TGTGCCAGTAGCAAAGGGACAAAACAAGCCAAAAACATTCAGTACTTC
>once|TRBJ1-2|-|TRBV28
CASSLLLGDGYTF
TGTGCCAGCAGTTTACTTCTGGGGGATGGCTACACCTTC
>-|TRBJ2-1|TRBD2|TRBV3-1/TRBV3-2
CASSQVGDYTNEQFF
TGTGCCAGCAGCCAAGTGGGGGACTACACTAATGAGCAGTTCTTC
>-|TRBJ2-1|-|TRBV3-1/TRBV3-2
CASSQNLVPYNEQFF
TGTGCCAGCAGCCAAAATCTAGTACCCTACAATGAGCAGTTCTTC
>-|TRBJ2-7|-|TRBV10-3
CAISESKSVVGGEQYF
TGTGCCATCAGTGAGTCGAAGTCCGTCGTAGGAGGCGAGCAGTACTTC
>-|TRBJ2-5|TRBD2|TRBV2
CASSRGVPQETQYF
TGTGCCAGCAGTCGGGGGGTACCCCAAGAGACCCAGTACTTC
>-|TRBJ2-7|-|TRBV6-1
CASSAVGGLGSYEQYF
TGTGCCAGCAGTGCCGTCGGGGGGCTAGGCTCCTACGAGCAGTACTTC
>-|TRBJ2-5|-|TRBV18
CASSPGGEETQYF
TGTGCCAGCTCACCAGGGGGAGAAGAGACCCAGTACTTC
>-|TRBJ2-1|TRBD2|TRBV7-8
CASILTRLAGGPTSYNEQFF
TGTGCCAGCATCCTTACCCGACTAGCGGGGGGGCCTACGTCCTACAATGAGCAGTTCTTC
>-|TRBJ2-5|TRBD1|TRBV7-8
CASSTGGFQETQYF
TGTGCCAGTTCGACAGGGGGCTTCCAAGAGACCCAGTACTTC